The clone carrying this T cell receptor (beta chain) has just one count. Its target is unknown. This sample stems from a study of shared clonotypes between healthy human individuals. Study results and limitations: In a few donors, around 4.5% of naive CD4 clonotypes appeared in common. Tissue TCR repertoires likely differ from these blood-only repertoires.

Positive CCR7 selection of CD45RO-negative cells yielded the naive CD8 cells, and terminally differentiated effector memory CD45RA+ cells were excluded. Healthy HIV-negative adults with no recent acute infections or vaccinations were recruited as donors. Measured with immunoSEQ multiplex PCR; TCRdb has only the in-frame clones, and not every one. Seen here are millions of clones, about 95% observed once, and the top ten hold 0.9% to 1.3%. The specimen was naive CD8+ T cells sorted from blood. This TCR came from a man aged 18 to 29 in good health.

Here the CDR3 DNA reads TGTGCCAGCAGCTTATTTTCGGCTAGCGGTTCTTACGAGCAGTACTTC. Translation: CASSLFSASGSYEQYF. This sequence joins TRBV7-2 and TRBJ2-7; TRBD2 aligns across 7 bases. Germline V gives CDR1 SGHTA, CDR2 FQGNSA. The ends lost 2 bases at V and 4 bases at J; junction bases unmatched: 11. The CDR3 covers 16 residues.